The 13 T cell receptor beta chains below come from one sample, sequenced in a study of blood T cell repertoires in COVID-19. Repertoires were generated with immunoSEQ multiplex PCR, while TCRdb's copy carries only in-frame clones and drops some. The sample comprises 59,000 or so clones, roughly 85% of which are singletons, and under 4% rests with the top ten. Sequencing used peripheral blood. The receptors here all came from a man aged 60 to 69 with acute or convalescent COVID-19.

The CDR3 spells CASSRIDQTGENYGYTF. CDR3 bases: TGCGCCAGCAGCCGAATCGACCAGACAGGGGAGAACTATGGCTACACCTTC. V and J are TRBV5-1 and TRBJ1-2, with TRBD1 identical over 8 bases. Unmatched junction bases numbered 13, after V lost 4 bases and J lost 2 bases. CDR3 length: 17 amino acids. From germline, CDR1 is SGHRS and CDR2 YFSETQ.

This chain joins TRBV24-1 and TRBJ2-7; 7 bases line up with TRBD2. The CDR3 has 15 residues. Germline V gene lookup returns CDR1 KGHDR and CDR2 SFDVKD. The ends lost 5 bases at V and 5 bases at J; junction bases unmatched: 11. CDR3 region: CATSGGAGVRDEQYF. CDR3 DNA: TGTGCCACCAGTGGTGGGGCGGGAGTCAGGGACGAGCAGTACTTC.

In DNA, the CDR3 is TGTGCCAGCAGCTTAGCCCTCGTGGATACGCAGTATTTT. Protein sequence: CASSLALVDTQYF. The gene calls are TRBV7-2 and TRBJ2-3, with D unresolved. Germline CDR1 and CDR2: SGHTA and FQGNSA. V was pared by 0 bases and J by 6 bases, with 7 bases between. The CDR3 spans 13 residues.

The chain carries TRBV28 and TRBJ2-5; unclear D gene. The V and J ends lost 2 bases and 3 bases respectively, with 4 bases between them. The length of the CDR3 is 12 residues. Germline CDR1 reads MDHEN; CDR2 reads SYDVKM. The CDR3 bases are TGTGCCAGCAGTTTAACAGAAGAGACCCAGTACTTC. Translated, it gives CASSLTEETQYF.

This rearrangement joins TRBV7-2 to TRBJ2-1; no firm D call. Germline CDR1 reads SGHTA; CDR2 reads FQGNSA. The CDR3 is made up of 13 amino acids. V lost 2 bases, J lost 4 bases, and 6 bases lay in between. The CDR3 loop reads CASSLYPYNEQFF. For the CDR3, the DNA is TGTGCCAGCAGCTTATATCCGTACAATGAGCAGTTCTTC. The variable domain in full, completed from reference TRBV7-2 and TRBJ2-1, reads GAGVSQSPSNKVTEKGKDVELRCDPISGHTALYWYRQSLGQGLEFLIYFQGNSAPDKSGLPSDRFSAERTGGSVSTLTIQRTQQEDSAVYLCASSLYPYNEQFFGPGTRLTVL.

The V and J genes are TRBV5-1 and TRBJ2-1; D not certain. Trimming took off 2 bases at V and 6 bases at J, with 3 bases between the two ends. Looked up from germline, CDR1 is SGHRS and CDR2 is YFSETQ. This CDR3 spans 11 amino acids. The CDR3 nucleotides are TGCGCCAGCAGCTTCCTCAATGAGCAGTTCTTC. Translating gives CASSFLNEQFF. Together with reference TRBV5-1 and TRBJ2-1, the CDR3 gives the full variable domain: KAGVTQTPRYLIKTRGQQVTLSCSPISGHRSVSWYQQTPGQGLQFLFEYFSETQRNKGNFPGRFSGRQFSNSRSEMNVSTLELGDSALYLCASSFLNEQFFGPGTRLTVL.

The rearrangement links TRBV7-2 to TRBJ2-5; D may be TRBD2 (5 bases). The CDR3 loop spans 15 amino acids. The germline V gene has CDR1 SGHTA and CDR2 FQGNSA. Between the trimmed V and J ends, which lost 6 bases and 3 bases, there was a span of 17 bases. The CDR3 sequence: CASRSKRTVEETQYF. CDR3 nucleotides: TGTGCCAGCAGATCTAAAAGGACTGTAGAAGAGACCCAGTACTTC.

This sequence joins TRBV7-2 and TRBJ1-1, with D uncertain. The V and J ends lost 1 base and 4 bases respectively, with 10 bases between them. Germline-derived CDR1 and CDR2 are SGHTA and FQGNSA. CDR3 length: 14 amino acids. CDR3 nucleotides: TGTGCCAGCAGCTTAGGGGCTGGGAGCACTGAAGCTTTCTTT. It is translated as CASSLGAGSTEAFF.

The chain carries TRBV7-9 and TRBJ1-1, with 8 positions matching TRBD1. The germline gives CDR1 SEHNR, CDR2 FQNEAQ (reference sequence). CDR3 length: 13 residues. V trimming: 5 bases; J trimming: 4 bases; junction bases outside the gene matches: 3. CDR3 residues: CASSQGQGTEAFF. CDR3 nucleotides: TGTGCCAGCAGCCAAGGACAGGGCACTGAAGCTTTCTTT.

This rearrangement joins TRBV29-1 to TRBJ2-7, with D possibly being TRBD1 (6 bases). The CDR3 sequence is 14 residues long. V lost 4 bases to trimming and J lost 0 bases, with 13 bases between them. From germline, CDR1 is SQVTM and CDR2 ANQGSEA. The CDR3 loop is CSVASGTHSYEQYF. The CDR3, as DNA: TGCAGCGTTGCTTCCGGGACACACTCCTACGAGCAGTACTTC.

The gene calls are TRBV19 and TRBJ1-1; TRBD1 matches 7 bases. There are 15 residues in the CDR3. Germline V lookup: CDR1 LNHDA, CDR2 SQIVND (reference sequence). V trimming: 5 bases; J trimming: 5 bases; junction bases outside the gene matches: 11. CDR3 in DNA: TGTGCCAGTAGTCCTAGAACAGGGGCGAGGACTGAAGCTTTCTTT. Protein sequence: CASSPRTGARTEAFF.

The chain couples TRBV15 to TRBJ1-2; D unresolved. The V end lost 1 base, the J end lost 5 bases, and 8 bases lay between the germline ends. The CDR3 consists of 13 residues. Germline values: CDR1 LNHNV, CDR2 YYDKDF (reference sequence). CDR3 amino acids: CATSRVSGYGYTF. The DNA of the CDR3 is TGTGCCACCAGCAGAGTGAGTGGTTATGGCTACACCTTC.

This chain uses TRBV5-4 with TRBJ1-1; possible D gene TRBD1, 5 bases. This CDR3 region has 13 residues. Germline V gene data show CDR1 as SGHNT and CDR2 as YYREEE (reference sequence). Deletions cut 10 bases from V and 5 bases from J, with 18 bases between. In DNA, the CDR3 is TGTGCCTTATTAGGGGACGGGGGGACTGAAGCTTTCTTT. Its translation: CALLGDGGTEAFF.